The clone carrying this T cell receptor (beta chain) was detected only once. The target antigen is unknown. The time point here: newly diagnosed GD, antithyroid drugs for less than 3 months. Generation of the TCR library employed RNA extracted from PBMCs. These data originate in a study of regulatory T cells in long-lasting Graves disease. Study at large: Newly diagnosed Graves' patients took antithyroid drugs under 3 months. Broader study findings: Peripheral blood, not thyroid tissue, was the sole material studied. For persistent Graves' patients, TCR diversity was lower than for newly diagnosed ones. Persistent disease preferred TRBV28, TRBJ1-2 and TRBJ2-5; new disease, TRBV20-1 and TRBJ2-1.

Construction of TCR beta libraries relied on iRepertoire HTBI primers and on Arm-PCR targeting CDR3 regions. Via MiXCR, TCRdb re-called the multiplex PCR reads, giving one row per CDR3 protein. This table has about 400,000 distinct CDR3 sequences, around 15% appearing once. Germline-derived CDR1 and CDR2 are MNHNS and SASEGT. V dropped 7 bases and J dropped 0 bases, with 6 bases sitting between them. The length of the CDR3 is 12 residues. The receptor comes from a female donor with Graves disease. The sequences come from peripheral blood mononuclear cells (PBMCs), collected at new diagnosis, from a patient treated with antithyroid drugs. The chain recombines TRBV6-1 with TRBJ1-1; D uncertain. CDR3 DNA sequence: TGTGCCAGCACCCACGTGAACACTGAAGCTTTCTTT. Residues: CASTHVNTEAFF.